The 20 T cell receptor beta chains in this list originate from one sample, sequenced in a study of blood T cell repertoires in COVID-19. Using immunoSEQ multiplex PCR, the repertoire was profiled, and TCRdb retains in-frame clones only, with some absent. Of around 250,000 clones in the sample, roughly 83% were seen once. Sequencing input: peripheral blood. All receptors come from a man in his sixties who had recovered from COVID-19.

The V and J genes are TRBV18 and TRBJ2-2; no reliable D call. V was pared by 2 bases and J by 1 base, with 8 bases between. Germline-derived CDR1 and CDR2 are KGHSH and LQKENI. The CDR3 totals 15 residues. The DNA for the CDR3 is TGTGCCAGCTCACCAATTCCAGGGAACACCGGGGAGCTGTTTTTT. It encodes CASSPIPGNTGELFF.

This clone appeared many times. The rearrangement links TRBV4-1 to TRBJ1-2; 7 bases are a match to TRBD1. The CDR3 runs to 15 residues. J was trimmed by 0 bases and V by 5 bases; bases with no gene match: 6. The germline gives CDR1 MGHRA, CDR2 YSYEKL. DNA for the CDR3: TGCGCCAGCAGCGCACAACAGGGGTCTAACTATGGCTACACCTTC. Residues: CASSAQQGSNYGYTF.

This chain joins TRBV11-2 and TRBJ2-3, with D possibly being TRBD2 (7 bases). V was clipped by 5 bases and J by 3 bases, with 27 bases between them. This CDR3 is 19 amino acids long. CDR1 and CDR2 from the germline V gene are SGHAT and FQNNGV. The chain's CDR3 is CASSTGGLGRGAWTDTQYF. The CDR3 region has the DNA TGTGCCAGCAGCACCGGGGGGCTTGGCCGGGGGGCCTGGACAGATACGCAGTATTTT. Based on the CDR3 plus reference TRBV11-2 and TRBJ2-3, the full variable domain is EAGVAQSPRYKIIEKRQSVAFWCNPISGHATLYWYQQILGQGPKLLIQFQNNGVVDDSQLPKDRFSAERLKGVDSTLKIQPAKLEDSAVYLCASSTGGLGRGAWTDTQYFGPGTRLTVL.

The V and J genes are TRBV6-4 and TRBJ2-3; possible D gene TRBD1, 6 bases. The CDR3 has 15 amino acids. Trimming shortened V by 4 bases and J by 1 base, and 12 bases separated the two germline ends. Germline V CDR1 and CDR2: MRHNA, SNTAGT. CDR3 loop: CASSVQGTGTDTQYF. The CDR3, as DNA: TGTGCCAGCAGTGTCCAGGGGACCGGCACAGATACGCAGTATTTT.

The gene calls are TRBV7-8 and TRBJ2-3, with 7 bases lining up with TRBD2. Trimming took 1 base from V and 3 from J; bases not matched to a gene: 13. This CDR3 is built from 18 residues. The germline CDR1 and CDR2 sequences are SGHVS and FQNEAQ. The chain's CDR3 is CASSLVDRRTSGTDTQYF. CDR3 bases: TGTGCCAGCAGCTTAGTCGACCGTCGGACTAGTGGGACAGATACGCAGTATTTT.

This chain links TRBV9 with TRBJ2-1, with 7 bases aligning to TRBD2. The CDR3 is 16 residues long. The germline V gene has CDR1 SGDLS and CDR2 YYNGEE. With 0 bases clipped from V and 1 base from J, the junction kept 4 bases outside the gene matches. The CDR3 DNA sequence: TGTGCCAGCAGCGTAGGTGCTAGCGGATCCTACAATGAGCAGTTCTTC. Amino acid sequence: CASSVGASGSYNEQFF.

CDR3 DNA: TGTGCCAGCAGCCAAGATCTAGCGGGGGTAGGAAATACGCAGTATTTT. Protein: CASSQDLAGVGNTQYF. V and J are TRBV3-1 (or the pseudogene TRBV3-2) and TRBJ2-3, with 10 bases matching TRBD2. This CDR3 is built from 16 residues. Germline CDR1 and CDR2: LGHDT and YNNKEL (reference sequence). Trimming took 0 bases from V and 7 from J; bases not matched to a gene: 7.

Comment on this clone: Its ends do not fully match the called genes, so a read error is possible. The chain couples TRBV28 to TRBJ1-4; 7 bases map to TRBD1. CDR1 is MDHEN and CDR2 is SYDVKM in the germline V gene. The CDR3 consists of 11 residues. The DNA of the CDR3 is TGTGCCAGCAGTTCCTGGGACAGACACACTTTT. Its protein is CASSSWDRHTF.

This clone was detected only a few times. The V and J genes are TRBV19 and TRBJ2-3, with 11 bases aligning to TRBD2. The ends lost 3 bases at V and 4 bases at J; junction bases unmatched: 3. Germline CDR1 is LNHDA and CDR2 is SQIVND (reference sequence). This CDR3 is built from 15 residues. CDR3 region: CASSMSSGRADTQYF. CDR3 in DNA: TGTGCCAGTAGTATGAGTAGCGGGAGGGCAGATACGCAGTATTTT.

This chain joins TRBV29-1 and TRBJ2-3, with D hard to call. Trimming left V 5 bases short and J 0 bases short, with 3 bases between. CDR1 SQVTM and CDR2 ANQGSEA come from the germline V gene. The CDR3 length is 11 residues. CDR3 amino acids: CSVPSTDTQYF. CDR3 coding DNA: TGCAGCGTTCCTAGCACAGATACGCAGTATTTT.

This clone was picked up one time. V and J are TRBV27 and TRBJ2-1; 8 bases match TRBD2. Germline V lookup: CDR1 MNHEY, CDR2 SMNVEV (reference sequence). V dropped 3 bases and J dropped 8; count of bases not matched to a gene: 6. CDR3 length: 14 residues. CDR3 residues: CASSFERESHEQFF. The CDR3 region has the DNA TGTGCCAGCAGTTTTGAGCGGGAGTCGCATGAGCAGTTCTTC.

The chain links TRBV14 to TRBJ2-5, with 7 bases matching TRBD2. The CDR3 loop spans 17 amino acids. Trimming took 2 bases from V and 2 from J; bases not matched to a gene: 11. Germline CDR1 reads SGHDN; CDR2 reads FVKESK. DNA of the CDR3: TGTGCCAGCAGCCAAAAGTGGGGGGGACCCCAGCAAGAGACCCAGTACTTC. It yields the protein CASSQKWGGPQQETQYF.

DNA of the CDR3: TGCGCCAGCAGCTTGGAGGCGGCGGGGGCCTTTAGGGATGAGCAGTTCTTC. This sequence encodes CASSLEAAGAFRDEQFF. This sequence joins TRBV5-1 and TRBJ2-1; a weak D match, TRBD2 (7 bases). The length of the CDR3 is 17 residues. Germline CDR1 is SGHRS and CDR2 is YFSETQ. Trimming cost V 0 bases and J 8 bases, with 21 bases left between them.

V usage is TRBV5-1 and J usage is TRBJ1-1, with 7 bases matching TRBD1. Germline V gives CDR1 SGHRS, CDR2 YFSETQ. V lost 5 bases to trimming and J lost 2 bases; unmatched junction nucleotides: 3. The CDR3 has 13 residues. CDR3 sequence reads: CASRGTVNTEAFF. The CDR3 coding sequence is TGCGCCAGCAGGGGGACAGTAAACACTGAAGCTTTCTTT.

The CDR3 DNA reads TGTGCCAGCAGTCGGAAGGGACAGGCGAGAACCGGGGAGCTGTTTTTT. Amino acid sequence: CASSRKGQARTGELFF. This sequence joins TRBV27 and TRBJ2-2; TRBD1 agrees at 8 bases. Looked up from germline, CDR1 is MNHEY and CDR2 is SMNVEV (reference sequence). This CDR3 is 16 amino acids long. With V trimmed by 5 bases and J by 5 bases, 10 bases remained unmatched.

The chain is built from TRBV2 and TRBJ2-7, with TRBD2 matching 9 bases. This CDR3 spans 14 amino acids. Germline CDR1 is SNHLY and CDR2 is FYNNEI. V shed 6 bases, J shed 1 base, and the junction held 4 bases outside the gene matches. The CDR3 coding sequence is TGTGCCAGCAGACTAGCGGGCCTATCCTACGAGCAGTACTTC. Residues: CASRLAGLSYEQYF.

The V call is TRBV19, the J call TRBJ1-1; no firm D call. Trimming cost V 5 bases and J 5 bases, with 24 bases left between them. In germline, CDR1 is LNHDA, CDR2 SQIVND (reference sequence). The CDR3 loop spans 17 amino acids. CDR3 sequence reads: CASSPGEPRPDRTEAFF. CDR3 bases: TGTGCCAGTAGTCCTGGGGAGCCCCGGCCGGATAGGACTGAAGCTTTCTTT.

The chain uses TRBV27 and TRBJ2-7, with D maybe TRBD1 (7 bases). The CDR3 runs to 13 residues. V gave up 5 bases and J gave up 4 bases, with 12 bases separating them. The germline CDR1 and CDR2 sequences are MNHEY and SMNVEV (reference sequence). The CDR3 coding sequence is TGTGCCAGCAGTGGAGGGGGCGCGTACGAGCAGTACTTC. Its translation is CASSGGGAYEQYF.

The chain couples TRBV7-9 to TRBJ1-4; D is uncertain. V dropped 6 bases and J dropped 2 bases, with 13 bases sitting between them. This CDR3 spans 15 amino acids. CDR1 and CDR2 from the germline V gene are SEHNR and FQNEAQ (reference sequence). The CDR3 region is CASRAEGGTNEKLFF. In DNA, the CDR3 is TGTGCCAGCAGAGCGGAGGGAGGTACTAATGAAAAACTGTTTTTT.

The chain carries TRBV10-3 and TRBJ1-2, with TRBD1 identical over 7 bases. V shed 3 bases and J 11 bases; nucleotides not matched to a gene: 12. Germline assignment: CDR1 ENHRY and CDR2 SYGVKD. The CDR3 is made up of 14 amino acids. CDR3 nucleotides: TGTGCCATCAGTGATTCAGGGGGTAGGACAGGATACACCTTC. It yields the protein CAISDSGGRTGYTF.